A single sample is the source of the 30 T cell receptor beta chains below, sequenced in a study of T-cell reconstitution after alpha-beta-depleted transplantation in children. Using unique molecular identifiers, the investigators prepared the TCRbeta library. TCRdb reprocessed the PCR reads with MiXCR, giving one entry per CDR3 protein. The table lists 200,000 or so distinct CDR3 sequences, around 5.9% of them singletons. The material sequenced was PBMCs, taken before TCRalphabeta/CD19-depleted stem cell transplant. The receptors come from a girl in the first two years of life with combined immunodeficiency, due to receive a stem cell transplant.

This clonotype was counted a few times. CDR3 nucleotides: TGCAGCGTTGTATTAGGGCGGGGGAGTTCCTACGAGCAGTACTTC. Translating it yields CSVVLGRGSSYEQYF. This sequence joins TRBV29-1 and TRBJ2-7; 7 bases are a match to TRBD2. The CDR3 is made up of 15 amino acids. Per germline, CDR1 SQVTM and CDR2 ANQGSEA. V lost 4 bases and J lost 1; bases outside the gene matches: 10.

In this sample, this clonotype turned up a few times. The V gene is TRBV20-1, the J gene TRBJ1-2; possible D gene TRBD1, 5 bases. The germline gives CDR1 DFQATT, CDR2 SNEGSKA (reference sequence). This CDR3 is 13 amino acids long. V was cut by 0 bases and J by 5 bases, with 10 bases left in between. CDR3 residues: CSARDLGEYGYTF. DNA for the CDR3: TGCAGTGCTAGAGATCTGGGGGAATATGGCTACACCTTC.

Many counts were recorded for this clonotype. In DNA, the CDR3 is TGTGCCAGCAGCTTAGCTCTAGCGGGGGGGCCAGCGGACACCGGGGAGCTGTTTTTT. It codes for CASSLALAGGPADTGELFF. The chain is built from TRBV7-8 and TRBJ2-2, with TRBD2 matching 12 bases. In germline, CDR1 is SGHVS, CDR2 FQNEAQ. This CDR3 is 19 amino acids long. The V gene end was trimmed by 0 bases and the J gene end by 3 bases; junction bases not matched to a gene: 8.

In the case of this clonotype: Since no conserved phenylalanine or tryptophan closes the CDR3, a read error is the likely cause. The chain couples TRBV12-3 or TRBV12-4 to TRBJ1-1, with D tentatively TRBD1 (5 bases). The CDR3 is 14 amino acids. The V gene lost 1 base and the J gene lost 5 bases, with 11 bases spanning the gap. CDR3: CASSLVGGVTEAFY. CDR3 bases: TGTGCCAGCAGTTTAGTTGGAGGGGTGACTGAAGCTTTCTAT.

The rearrangement joins TRBV20-1 to TRBJ2-7; perhaps TRBD2 as D (6 bases). V lost 1 base and J 3 bases, leaving 10 bases between the germline ends. The germline V gene has CDR1 DFQATT and CDR2 SNEGSKA (reference sequence). The CDR3 sequence is 13 residues long. CDR3 residues: CSARVLASYEQYF. In nucleotides, the CDR3 is TGCAGTGCTAGAGTACTAGCAAGCTACGAGCAGTACTTC.

This clonotype was found many times. The rearrangement joins TRBV28 to TRBJ2-1; 10 nucleotides agree with TRBD2. Germline assignment: CDR1 MDHEN and CDR2 SYDVKM. The trim removed 3 bases at V and 0 bases at J, leaving 17 bases unmatched. The CDR3 runs 21 residues. CDR3 loop: CASSFLVLASGSRSSYNEQFF. CDR3 in DNA: TGTGCCAGCAGTTTTTTAGTTTTGGCTAGCGGGAGTCGGAGCTCCTACAATGAGCAGTTCTTC.

Ten or more counts support this clonotype. This sequence joins TRBV7-3 and TRBJ2-2; 7 nucleotides match TRBD2. Germline loops: CDR1 SGHTA, CDR2 FQGTGA. V lost 6 bases to trimming and J lost 7 bases; unmatched junction nucleotides: 8. The CDR3 extends over 14 amino acids. The CDR3: CASSQVTSSGELFF. The CDR3 DNA sequence: TGTGCCAGCAGTCAGGTGACTAGCAGCGGGGAGCTGTTTTTT. The whole variable domain, remainder taken from reference TRBV7-3 and TRBJ2-2, is GAGVSQTPSNKVTEKGKYVELRCDPISGHTALYWYRQSLGQGPEFLIYFQGTGAADDSGLPNDRFFAVRPEGSVSTLKIQRTERGDSAVYLCASSQVTSSGELFFGEGSRLTVL.

In this sample, this clonotype turned up many times. The rearrangement joins TRBV25-1 to TRBJ1-6; TRBD1 might be the D (5 bases). Trimming removed 2 bases from V and 12 bases from J, with 8 bases in between. The CDR3 consists of 12 residues. Germline V lookup: CDR1 MGHDK, CDR2 SYGVNS. For the CDR3, the DNA is TGTGCCAGCAGTGAAACAGGACTACCCCTCCACTTT. Translation: CASSETGLPLHF.

This clonotype was observed many times. V and J are TRBV5-1 and TRBJ2-2; 10 positions match TRBD2. This CDR3 spans 17 amino acids. CDR1 is SGHRS, CDR2 YFSETQ, per germline. The V and J ends lost 1 base and 3 bases, in that order; junction bases with no gene match: 6. In nucleotides, the CDR3 is TGCGCCAGCAGCTTGCCACTAGCGGGGACCTACACCGGGGAGCTGTTTTTT. This codes for CASSLPLAGTYTGELFF.

Ten or more counts support this clonotype. This chain connects TRBV27 to TRBJ2-7; 7 bases match TRBD1. The V gene's germline CDR1 is MNHEY and CDR2 SMNVEV (reference sequence). The trim removed 7 bases at V and 0 bases at J, leaving 9 bases unmatched. The length of the CDR3 is 15 residues. CDR3 residues: CASNTLPGGSYEQYF. The CDR3 nucleotides read TGTGCCAGCAACACACTGCCAGGGGGCTCCTACGAGCAGTACTTC.

In the case of this clonotype: Just one base apart from a much larger clone, this may be a read error. The chain combines TRBV20-1 with TRBJ2-2; D may be TRBD2 (5 bases). This CDR3 has 15 amino acids. From germline, CDR1 is DFQATT and CDR2 SNEGSKA (reference sequence). The DNA for the CDR3 is TGCAGTGCTGACCGGGTCGGGGAGAACACCGGGGAGCCGTTTTTT. Protein product: CSADRVGENTGEPFF.

This clonotype has only a few counts. The chain links TRBV20-1 to TRBJ2-3; a weak D match, TRBD2 (5 bases). The germline gives CDR1 DFQATT, CDR2 SNEGSKA (reference sequence). Trimming took 1 base from V and 2 from J, leaving 7 bases between them. The CDR3 runs to 13 residues. In nucleotides, the CDR3 is TGCAGTGCTAGAGTCCGGGACACAGATACGCAGTATTTT. This codes for CSARVRDTDTQYF.

The sample holds many counts of this clonotype. V usage is TRBV24-1 and J usage is TRBJ2-1, with D maybe TRBD1 (5 bases). The CDR3 is made up of 12 amino acids. Per germline, CDR1 KGHDR and CDR2 SFDVKD. Trimming stripped 8 bases from V and 9 bases from J, with 13 bases between. CDR3 sequence reads: CATTGYGGEQFF. The DNA for the CDR3 is TGTGCCACCACAGGGTACGGCGGTGAGCAGTTCTTC.

This clonotype was seen ten or more times. The chain has TRBV29-1 and TRBJ1-1; 8 bases match TRBD1. Per the germline V gene, CDR1 is SQVTM and CDR2 is ANQGSEA. The length of the CDR3 is 16 residues. V shed 7 bases, J shed 3 bases, and the junction held 16 bases outside the gene matches. The CDR3 DNA follows: TGCAGCGCCCGCAGGACAGGGAAATTTCTTCACACTGAAGCTTTCTTT. This sequence encodes CSARRTGKFLHTEAFF.

This clonotype was observed many times. The chain carries TRBV5-1 and TRBJ2-3; D possibly corresponds to TRBD2 (5 bases). Germline CDR1 is SGHRS and CDR2 is YFSETQ. The V end lost 2 bases, the J end lost 5 bases, and 12 bases lay between the germline ends. The CDR3 runs to 14 residues. DNA for the CDR3: TGCGCCAGCAGCTTCGATAGCGTCGTAGATACGCAGTATTTT. Translation gives CASSFDSVVDTQYF.

The sample holds many counts of this clonotype. The rearrangement joins TRBV5-1 to TRBJ2-2, with D possibly TRBD2 on 6 matching bases. Germline CDR1 reads SGHRS; CDR2 reads YFSETQ. Trimming stripped 4 bases from V and 9 bases from J, with 16 bases between. The CDR3 is 14 residues long. CDR3 in DNA: TGCGCCAGCAGCCAGACTAGTATGTCCCGGGAGCTGTTTTTT. Its protein is CASSQTSMSRELFF.

The CDR3 loop is CSVFLQGRRETQYF. As DNA, the CDR3 is TGCAGCGTTTTCTTACAGGGTCGTAGAGAGACCCAGTACTTC. This chain joins TRBV29-1 and TRBJ2-5; perhaps TRBD1 as D (6 bases). This CDR3 comprises 14 residues. CDR1 and CDR2 (germline): SQVTM, ANQGSEA. V was cut by 5 bases and J by 4 bases, with 17 bases left in between.

This clonotype was recorded many times. The V call is TRBV29-1, the J call TRBJ2-1; D is undetermined. The CDR3 runs to 16 residues. V was pared by 4 bases and J by 4 bases, with 20 bases between. CDR1 is SQVTM and CDR2 is ANQGSEA in the germline V gene. The CDR3 loop reads CSVGGSFEVLYNEQFF. The CDR3 coding sequence is TGCAGCGTTGGAGGCTCCTTTGAGGTTCTTTACAATGAGCAGTTCTTC.

This clonotype occurred many times. The genes are TRBV5-1 and TRBJ2-2, with 11 positions matching TRBD1. Germline loops: CDR1 SGHRS, CDR2 YFSETQ. The CDR3 spans 16 residues. The junction had 7 bases not matched to a gene; V was cut back by 3 bases and J by 6 bases. The CDR3 coding sequence is TGCGCCAGCAGCTATTTACCGGGACAGGGGGCCGGGGAGCTGTTTTTT. Protein: CASSYLPGQGAGELFF. Combining the CDR3 with reference TRBV5-1 and TRBJ2-2 gives the whole variable domain KAGVTQTPRYLIKTRGQQVTLSCSPISGHRSVSWYQQTPGQGLQFLFEYFSETQRNKGNFPGRFSGRQFSNSRSEMNVSTLELGDSALYLCASSYLPGQGAGELFFGEGSRLTVL.

This clonotype was observed a handful of times. V usage is TRBV20-1 and J usage is TRBJ1-5; 9 nucleotides align to TRBD1. J lost 0 bases, V lost 0 bases, and 12 bases had no gene match. Germline assignment: CDR1 DFQATT and CDR2 SNEGSKA (reference sequence). The CDR3 has 19 residues. CDR3 sequence reads: CSAREGTGRLRYSNQPQHF. The CDR3 DNA is TGCAGTGCTAGAGAGGGGACAGGGAGGCTCCGATATAGCAATCAGCCCCAGCATTTT.

CDR3 sequence reads: CSVEDRGDYNEQFF. CDR3 DNA: TGCAGCGTTGAAGACAGGGGGGATTACAATGAGCAGTTCTTC. This chain links TRBV29-1 with TRBJ2-1, with a weak D call TRBD1 (7 bases). Germline values: CDR1 SQVTM, CDR2 ANQGSEA. This CDR3 contains 14 residues. The germline V and J ends were trimmed by 0 bases and 4 bases, with 10 bases remaining between them.

Notes on this clonotype: At one boundary the junction diverges from the germline segment, which might be a read error. The rearrangement links TRBV20-1 to TRBJ2-1, with 16 bases lining up with TRBD2. Germline assignment: CDR1 DFQATT and CDR2 SNEGSKA (reference sequence). This CDR3 is built from 17 residues. The CDR3 region has the DNA TGCAGTGCGAGAGGGACTAGCGGGAGGGCCAGGGATAATGAGCAGTTCTTC. This sequence encodes CSARGTSGRARDNEQFF.

This clonotype was recorded at least ten times. CDR3 coding DNA: TGTGCCAGCAGTAAACAGGGTTATAGCAATCAGCCCCAGCATTTT. Protein: CASSKQGYSNQPQHF. The rearrangement uses TRBV6-1 and TRBJ1-5, with D possibly matching TRBD1 (6 bases). V was clipped by 5 bases and J by 0 bases, with 11 bases between them. Germline-derived CDR1 and CDR2 are MNHNS and SASEGT. The CDR3 is made up of 15 amino acids.

In its sample, this clonotype was seen many times. The gene calls are TRBV29-1 and TRBJ1-5, with 9 bases identical to TRBD1. Germline V lookup: CDR1 SQVTM, CDR2 ANQGSEA. The ends lost 3 bases at V and 4 bases at J; junction bases unmatched: 7. CDR3 length: 15 residues. This CDR3 reads CSVDIWDRANQPQHF. CDR3 DNA sequence: TGCAGCGTTGATATTTGGGACAGGGCGAATCAGCCCCAGCATTTT.

At least ten counts were recorded for this clonotype. J is TRBJ2-5 and V is TRBV28, with no clear D. This CDR3 contains 15 residues. CDR1 is MDHEN, CDR2 SYDVKM, per germline. Trimming shortened V by 3 bases and J by 5 bases, and 16 bases separated the two germline ends. CDR3 protein: CASSFQEQHQETQYF. CDR3 in DNA: TGTGCCAGCAGTTTCCAGGAACAGCATCAGGAGACCCAGTACTTC.

This clonotype was picked up many times. The chain uses TRBV7-9 and TRBJ2-7; D is uncertain. Trimming removed 3 bases from V and 7 bases from J, with 10 bases in between. CDR1 and CDR2 from the germline V gene are SEHNR and FQNEAQ (reference sequence). This CDR3 has 12 residues. In DNA form, the CDR3 reads TGTGCCAGCAGCTTTCATGGGGATGAGCAGTACTTC. It yields the protein CASSFHGDEQYF.

This clonotype was recorded many times. V gene TRBV28 combines with J gene TRBJ2-3; 8 nucleotides line up with TRBD2. CDR1 and CDR2 (germline): MDHEN, SYDVKM. The V and J ends lost 5 bases and 4 bases, in that order; junction bases with no gene match: 14. This CDR3 spans 17 amino acids. The CDR3 sequence is CASSPTVGGAIPDTQYF. The CDR3 nucleotides read TGTGCCAGCAGTCCAACCGTCGGGGGGGCGATTCCAGATACGCAGTATTTT.

This clonotype was observed a few times. The gene calls are TRBV6-2 or TRBV6-3 and TRBJ1-5; 8 bases are shared with TRBD1. Germline V lookup: CDR1 MNHEY, CDR2 SVGEGT. CDR3 length: 14 amino acids. V dropped 6 bases and J dropped 12; count of bases not matched to a gene: 13. CDR3 in amino acids: CASRTDRGPPDQHF. CDR3 sequence (DNA): TGTGCCAGCAGGACTGACAGGGGCCCCCCGGACCAGCATTTT.

The genes are TRBV20-1 and TRBJ2-5; tentatively, D is TRBD1 (6 bases). CDR3 length equals 16 residues. Germline loops: CDR1 DFQATT, CDR2 SNEGSKA (reference sequence). V shed 5 bases and J shed 5 bases, with 24 bases lying between them. CDR3 DNA: TGCAGTGCTCTTAGGATCCCGGGGACAAGGGGGGAGACCCAGTACTTC. Amino acid sequence: CSALRIPGTRGETQYF.

This clonotype was recorded at least ten times. This chain connects TRBV3-1 to TRBJ2-3, with 10 bases that match TRBD2. Germline loops: CDR1 LGHDT, CDR2 YNNKEL (reference sequence). The CDR3 spans 16 residues. V was clipped by 0 bases and J by 6 bases; unmatched bases: 6. The CDR3 DNA sequence: TGTGCCAGCAGCCAAGATAAACTAGCGGGGCTGGATACGCAGTATTTT. It codes for CASSQDKLAGLDTQYF.